This TCR beta chain was recovered during a study of PD-L1 blockade in urothelial cancer. Study background: Patients' atezolizumab regimen, 1,200 mg intravenously every 3 weeks, began around 2014. Bladder-origin urothelial cancer in males covered twenty-five of 29 patients. Earlier, patients had received 0 to 3 chemotherapy regimens.

CDR3 length: 15 residues. The V gene end was trimmed by 5 bases and the J gene end by 5 bases; junction bases not matched to a gene: 8. Germline assignment: CDR1 MNHEY and CDR2 SVGAGI. The method was immunoSEQ multiplex PCR; TCRdb's version includes in-frame clones alone and lacks a portion of them. The sample has 70,000 to 75,000 clones, roughly 84% seen once. The time point is: pretreatment peripheral blood. The chain has TRBV6-5 and TRBJ2-2, with 7 positions matching TRBD1. This clonotype originated in a woman aged 70-85 years with urothelial cancer. The sample in question was PBMCs, obtained around atezolizumab (anti-PD-L1) treatment. DNA for the CDR3: TGTGCCAGCAGTAATGACAGGGAATATACCGGGGAGCTGTTTTTT. Its protein product is CASSNDREYTGELFF.